One sample yielded the 9 T cell receptor beta chains listed below, sequenced in a study of shared clonotypes between healthy human individuals. Sequenced by immunoSEQ multiplex PCR; TCRdb stores in-frame clones only, minus some. The sample holds approximately 500,000 clones; 90% to 96% are singletons and the top ten take 0.05% to 0.07%. Specimen: naive CD4+ T cells sorted from blood. The subset was: CD45RA+ positively selected. These receptors were collected from a woman between 25 and 40 years old in good health.

This clone showed up just once. The CDR3 is CASSLTGMNTEAFF. The CDR3 coding sequence is TGTGCCAGCAGTTTAACAGGGATGAACACTGAAGCTTTCTTT. V gene TRBV27 combines with J gene TRBJ1-1; perhaps TRBD1 as D (6 bases). Germline values: CDR1 MNHEY, CDR2 SMNVEV (reference sequence). This CDR3 comprises 14 residues. V was shortened by 2 bases and J by 0 bases, with 7 bases between the two germline ends.

The V call is TRBV5-6, the J call TRBJ1-5, with D unresolved. Trimming stripped 0 bases from V and 4 bases from J, with 11 bases between. This CDR3 comprises 15 residues. Germline V gene sequence: CDR1 SGHDT, CDR2 YYEEEE. The CDR3 sequence is CASSLGLGANQPQHF. The CDR3, as DNA: TGTGCCAGCAGCTTGGGGCTTGGTGCAAATCAGCCCCAGCATTTT. The full variable domain, in which reference TRBV5-6 and TRBJ1-5 provide the parts outside the CDR3, is DAGVTQSPTHLIKTRGQQVTLRCSPKSGHDTVSWYQQALGQGPQFIFQYYEEEERQRGNFPDRFSGHQFPNYSSELNVNALLLGDSALYLCASSLGLGANQPQHFGDGTRLSIL.

V and J are TRBV2 and TRBJ2-5, with D uncertain. Germline V gene lookup returns CDR1 SNHLY and CDR2 FYNNEI. Deletions cut 7 bases from V and 11 bases from J, with 8 bases between. This CDR3 has 9 amino acids. CDR3 in DNA: TGTGCCAGCAACGCTCGGCAGTACTTC. Protein: CASNARQYF.

The rearrangement joins TRBV27 to TRBJ1-1, with 7 bases fitting TRBD1. The germline CDR1 and CDR2 sequences are MNHEY and SMNVEV (reference sequence). The trim removed 6 bases at V and 4 bases at J, leaving 8 bases unmatched. The CDR3 is made up of 14 amino acids. The CDR3 spells CASSLRGDGTEAFF. Written as DNA, the CDR3 is TGTGCCAGCAGCCTCAGGGGGGATGGCACTGAAGCTTTCTTT.

The chain uses TRBV18 and TRBJ2-1; 7 bases are shared with TRBD1. This CDR3 spans 15 amino acids. V dropped 2 bases and J dropped 2; count of bases not matched to a gene: 3. Germline CDR1 KGHSH, CDR2 LQKENI. The CDR3 coding sequence is TGTGCCAGCTCACCAAGCGACAGGGCCTACAATGAGCAGTTCTTC. It translates to CASSPSDRAYNEQFF.

V gene TRBV19 combines with J gene TRBJ2-7; 8 bases line up with TRBD1. V was pared by 9 bases and J by 1 base, with 2 bases of the junction left unmatched. This CDR3 spans 12 amino acids. Germline loops: CDR1 LNHDA, CDR2 SQIVND (reference sequence). Here the CDR3 reads CARDRDSYEQYF. The CDR3 nucleotides read TGTGCCAGGGACAGGGATTCCTACGAGCAGTACTTC.

The chain has TRBV19 and TRBJ2-5; 10 nucleotides agree with TRBD2. The CDR3 is 14 residues long. Per the germline V gene, CDR1 is LNHDA and CDR2 is SQIVND (reference sequence). J was trimmed by 7 bases and V by 6 bases; bases with no gene match: 8. The CDR3 is CASSPLAGQRTQYF. Written as DNA, the CDR3 is TGTGCCAGTAGCCCACTAGCGGGACAGAGGACCCAGTACTTC.

As regards this clone: The sample holds other DNA sequences that translate to the same CDR3. This chain uses TRBV28 with TRBJ2-5; D is unclear. The CDR3 totals 13 residues. Germline V gives CDR1 MDHEN, CDR2 SYDVKM. V lost 2 bases and J lost 2, with 6 bases in between. For the CDR3, the DNA is TGTGCCAGCAGTTTAGGGCGGCAAGAGACCCAGTACTTC. As protein: CASSLGRQETQYF.

The V call is TRBV2, the J call TRBJ1-1; no firm D call. Germline-derived CDR1 and CDR2 are SNHLY and FYNNEI. V was trimmed by 5 bases and J by 7 bases, leaving 8 bases between them. The CDR3 is made up of 11 amino acids. The CDR3 spells CASSPGFEAFF. The DNA of the CDR3 is TGTGCCAGCAGTCCCGGGTTTGAAGCTTTCTTT.